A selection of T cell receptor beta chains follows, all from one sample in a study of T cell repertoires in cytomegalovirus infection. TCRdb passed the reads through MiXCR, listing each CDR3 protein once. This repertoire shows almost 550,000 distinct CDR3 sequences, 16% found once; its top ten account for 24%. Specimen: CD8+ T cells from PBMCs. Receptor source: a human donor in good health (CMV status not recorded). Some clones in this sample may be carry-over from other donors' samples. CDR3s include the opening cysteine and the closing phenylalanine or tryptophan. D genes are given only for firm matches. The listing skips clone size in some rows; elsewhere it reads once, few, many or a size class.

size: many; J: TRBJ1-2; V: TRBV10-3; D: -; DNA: TGTGCCATCAGTGAGCCAGGACAACTCAAAGTGAAAGGCTACACCTTC; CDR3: CAISEPGQLKVKGYTF
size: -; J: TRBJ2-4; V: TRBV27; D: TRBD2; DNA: TGTGCCAGCAGTTTATCTGGGCTAGCGGGAGGGCTTGGGGCCAAAAACATTCAGTACTTC; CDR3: CASSLSGLAGGLGAKNIQYF
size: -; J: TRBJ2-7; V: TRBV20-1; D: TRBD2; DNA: TGCAGTGCCCAACTAGCGGGAGGCCTCTACGAGCAGTACTTC; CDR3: CSAQLAGGLYEQYF
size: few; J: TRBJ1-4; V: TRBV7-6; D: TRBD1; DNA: TGTGCCAGCAGCTTAGCCTCAGGGGGATTACACATTAATGAAAAACTGTTTTTT; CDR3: CASSLASGGLHINEKLFF
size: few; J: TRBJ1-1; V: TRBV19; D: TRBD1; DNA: TGTGCCAGTAGTTTGGGACAGAGAGGGTACATGAACACTGAAGCTTTCTTT; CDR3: CASSLGQRGYMNTEAFF
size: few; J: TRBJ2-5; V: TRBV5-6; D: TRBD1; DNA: TGTGCCAGCAGCTTGGAAGGCAGGGGGTGGGCCCAAGAGACCCAGTACTTC; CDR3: CASSLEGRGWAQETQYF
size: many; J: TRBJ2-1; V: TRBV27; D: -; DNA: TGTGCCAGCAGCCGCGGTAGCTCCTACAATGAGCAGTTCTTC; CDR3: CASSRGSSYNEQFF
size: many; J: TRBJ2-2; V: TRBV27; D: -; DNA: TGTGCCAGCAGCTTAGGGTCGGGCGGGGAGCTGTTTTTT; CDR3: CASSLGSGGELFF
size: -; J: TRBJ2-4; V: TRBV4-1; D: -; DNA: TGCGCCAGCAGCCAAGTTTCCCACTCGACTGGAGCCAAAAACATTCAGTACTTC; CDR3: CASSQVSHSTGAKNIQYF
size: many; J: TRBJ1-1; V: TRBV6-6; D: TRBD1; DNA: TGTGCCAGCCGGACAGGGGGCTTAACTGAAGCTTTCTTT; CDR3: CASRTGGLTEAFF
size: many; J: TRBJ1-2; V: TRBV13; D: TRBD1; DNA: TGTGCCAGCAGCTACCGGGACAGGGGGAGAATAGGTGGCTACACCTTC; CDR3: CASSYRDRGRIGGYTF
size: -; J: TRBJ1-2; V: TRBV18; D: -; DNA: TGTGCCAGCTCACCACGGCCAGGGGCGCCCCTCCGGGCGGTTGGCTACACCTTC; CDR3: CASSPRPGAPLRAVGYTF
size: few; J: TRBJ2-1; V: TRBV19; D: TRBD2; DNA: TGTGCCAGTAGGGGCACTCGCGGGGGGGCCGAGTCCTACAATGAGCAGTTCTTC; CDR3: CASRGTRGGAESYNEQFF
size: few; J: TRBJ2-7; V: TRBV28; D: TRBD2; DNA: TGTGCCAGCAGTTTCCGCGGACTAGCGGGAGTCGGTGACGAGCAGTACTTC; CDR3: CASSFRGLAGVGDEQYF
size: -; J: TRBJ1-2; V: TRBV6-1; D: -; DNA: TGTGCCAGCAGGGGGCCGCTTCGAAATGGCTACACCTTC; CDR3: CASRGPLRNGYTF
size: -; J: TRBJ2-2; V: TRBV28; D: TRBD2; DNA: TGTGCCAGCAGTTTTCGGGAGGGCGGGGAGCTGTTTTTT; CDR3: CASSFREGGELFF
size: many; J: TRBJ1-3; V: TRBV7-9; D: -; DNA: TGTGCCAGCAGCTCTTTTACAGGAGGATCTGGAAACACCATATATTTT; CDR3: CASSSFTGGSGNTIYF
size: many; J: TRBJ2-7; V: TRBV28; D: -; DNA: TGTGCCAGCAGTCCCTACGGGATATACTACGAACAGTACTTC; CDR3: CASSPYGIYYEQYF
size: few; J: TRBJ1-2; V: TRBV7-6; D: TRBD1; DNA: TGTGCCAGCAGCCTGGACAGGGTGGGTGGCTACACCTTC; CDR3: CASSLDRVGGYTF
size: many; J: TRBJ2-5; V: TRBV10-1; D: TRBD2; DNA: TGCGCCAGCGTATTCCGGACTAGCGGGAGAGGGGGTCAAGAGACCCAGTACTTC; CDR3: CASVFRTSGRGGQETQYF
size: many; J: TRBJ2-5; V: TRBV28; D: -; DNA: TGTGCCAGCAGTTTACCGGGGACTGGCCAAGAGACCCAGTACTTC; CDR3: CASSLPGTGQETQYF
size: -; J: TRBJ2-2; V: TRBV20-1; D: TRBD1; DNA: TGCAGTGCCCGCGACAGGGCTTACACCGGGGAGCTGTTTTTT; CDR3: CSARDRAYTGELFF
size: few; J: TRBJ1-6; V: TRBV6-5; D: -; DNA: TGTGCCAGCAGTTACAGGGGGGCCGAGGATTCACCCCTCCACTTT; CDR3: CASSYRGAEDSPLHF
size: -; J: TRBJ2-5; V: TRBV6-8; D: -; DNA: TGTGCCAGCAGTCCCTACTTATCCGACAGCATACAAGAGACCCAGTACTTC; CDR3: CASSPYLSDSIQETQYF
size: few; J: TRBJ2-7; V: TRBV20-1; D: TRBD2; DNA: TGCAGTGCGTTGGGACTAGCGGGAGGCTCCTCTTTCTACGAGCAGTACTTC; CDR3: CSALGLAGGSSFYEQYF
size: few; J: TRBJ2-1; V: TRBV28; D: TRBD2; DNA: TGTGCCAGCAGTTCTGCCGGGACTAGCGGGAGGAACGATGAGCAGTTCTTC; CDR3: CASSSAGTSGRNDEQFF
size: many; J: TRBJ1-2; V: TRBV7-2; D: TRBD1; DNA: TGTGCCAGCTTGGACAGGTCGAACTATGGCTACACCTTC; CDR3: CASLDRSNYGYTF
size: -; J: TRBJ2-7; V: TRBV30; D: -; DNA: TGTGCCTGGAATCAAAACCCCGGGACATTCCCCTACGAGCAGTACTTC; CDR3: CAWNQNPGTFPYEQYF
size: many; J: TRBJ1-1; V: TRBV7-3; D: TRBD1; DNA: TGTGCCAGCAGCTTAACAGGACAGGGAAACACTGAAGCTTTCTTT; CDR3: CASSLTGQGNTEAFF
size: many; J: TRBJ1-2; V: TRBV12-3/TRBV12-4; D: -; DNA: TGTGCCAGCAGTTCAGGGTTGAGTGGCTACACCTTC; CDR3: CASSSGLSGYTF
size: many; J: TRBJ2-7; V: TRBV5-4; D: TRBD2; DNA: TGTGCCAGCAGCCGCGGAACTAGCGGCTACGAGCAGTACTTC; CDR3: CASSRGTSGYEQYF
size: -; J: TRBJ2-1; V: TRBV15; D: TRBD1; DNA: TGTGCCACCAGCACCGCTGGTTGGGACAGGGGGCACGATGAGCAGTTCTTC; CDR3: CATSTAGWDRGHDEQFF
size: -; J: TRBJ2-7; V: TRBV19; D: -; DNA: TGTGCCAGTAGTTCCTCCGGGTTGAGAGGACTCGAGCAGTACTTC; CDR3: CASSSSGLRGLEQYF
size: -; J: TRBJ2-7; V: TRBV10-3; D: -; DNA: TGTGCCATCAGTGAGTCGGAAGGGCTCGAGCAGTACTTC; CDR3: CAISESEGLEQYF
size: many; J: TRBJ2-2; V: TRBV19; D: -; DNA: TGTGCCAGTAGTACGCTCGACAGTTCCGGGGAGCTGTTTTTT; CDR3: CASSTLDSSGELFF
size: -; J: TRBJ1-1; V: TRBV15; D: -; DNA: TGTGCCACCAGCAACCTCAGGGTCGGGGTCACTGAAGCTTTCTTT; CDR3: CATSNLRVGVTEAFF
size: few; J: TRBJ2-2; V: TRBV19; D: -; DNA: TGTGCCAGTAGTATAGTAAGGCACACGAACACCGGGGAGCTGTTTTTT; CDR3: CASSIVRHTNTGELFF
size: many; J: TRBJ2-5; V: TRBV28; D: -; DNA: TGTGCCAGCACTCATTCCTTACCGAGCGGGTACCCTCGGGAGACCCAGTACTTC; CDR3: CASTHSLPSGYPRETQYF
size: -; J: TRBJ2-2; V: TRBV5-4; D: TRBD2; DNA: TGTGCCAGCAGTGGACTAGCGAGGACCGGGGAGCTGTGTTTT; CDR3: CASSGLARTGELCF
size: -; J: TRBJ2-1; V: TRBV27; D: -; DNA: TGTGCCAGCAGTAAACTAGAGGAGCAGTTCTTC; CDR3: CASSKLEEQFF
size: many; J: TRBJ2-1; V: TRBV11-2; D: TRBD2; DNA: TGTGCCAGCAGCTTAGGGGGACTAACCCACAATGAGCAGTTCTTC; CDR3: CASSLGGLTHNEQFF
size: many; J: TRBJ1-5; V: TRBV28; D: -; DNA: TGTGCCAGCAGTTCTCCTATGCAGGGAGGGGGGCAGCCCCAGCATTTT; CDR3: CASSSPMQGGGQPQHF
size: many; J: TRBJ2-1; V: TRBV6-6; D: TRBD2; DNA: TGTGCCAGCAGTCTACTAGCGGGAGGGCCCCATGATGAGCAGTTCTTC; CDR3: CASSLLAGGPHDEQFF
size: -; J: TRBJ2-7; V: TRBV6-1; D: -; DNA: TGTGCCAGCAGTGACTACACGGACTACTCCTACGAGCAGTACTTC; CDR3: CASSDYTDYSYEQYF
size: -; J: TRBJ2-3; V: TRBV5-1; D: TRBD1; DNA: TGCGCCAGCAGCATAGGGACAGGAGGCTCAGATACGCAGTATTTT; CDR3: CASSIGTGGSDTQYF
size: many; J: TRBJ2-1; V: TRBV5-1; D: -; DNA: TGCGCCAGCAGCTTGAAGGACACAGCTGTTGAGCAGTTCTTC; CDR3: CASSLKDTAVEQFF
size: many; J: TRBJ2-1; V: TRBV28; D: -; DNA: TGTGCCAGCAGTACTCTTCAAGCGACGACGCCGAATGAGCAGTTCTTC; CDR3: CASSTLQATTPNEQFF
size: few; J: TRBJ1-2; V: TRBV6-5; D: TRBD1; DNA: TGTGCCAGCAAAGGCAGGGGGTACTATGGCTACACCTTC; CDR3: CASKGRGYYGYTF
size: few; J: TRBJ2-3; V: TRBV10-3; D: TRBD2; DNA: TGTGCCATCAGTGAGACGGATAGCGGGGAGCTCGATACGCAGTATTTT; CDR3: CAISETDSGELDTQYF
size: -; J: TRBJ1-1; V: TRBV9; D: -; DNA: TGTGCCAGCAGCGTTTCGAGGGGGGGAACTGAAGCTTTCTTT; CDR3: CASSVSRGGTEAFF
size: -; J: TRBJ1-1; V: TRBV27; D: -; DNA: TGTGCCAGCAATCCCCTGGTCGGACCTAACACTGAAGCTTTCTTT; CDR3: CASNPLVGPNTEAFF
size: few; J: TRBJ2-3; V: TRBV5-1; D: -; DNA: TGCGCCAGCAGCGGATGGGTCAGCACAGATACGCAGTATTTT; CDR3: CASSGWVSTDTQYF
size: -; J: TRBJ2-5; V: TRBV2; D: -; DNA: TGTGCCAGCAGTGAAGCTGAGGGCCCCCAGTACTTC; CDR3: CASSEAEGPQYF